The 5 T cell receptor beta chains in this list originate from one sample, sequenced in a study of early T cells in non-severe SARS-CoV-2 infection. TCRdb re-analysed the 5' RACE reads in MiXCR, keeping a single row per CDR3 protein. The sample lists under 90,000 distinct CDR3 sequences; 13% were seen once. Sequenced input: whole blood. The source of these receptors is an adult who was a healthcare worker with PCR-confirmed SARS-CoV-2 infection or an uninfected control (not recorded which).

With regard to this clonotype: Given the absence of the conserved phenylalanine or tryptophan at the CDR3 end, a read error is likely. The genes are TRBV27 and TRBJ1-1, with D possibly matching TRBD1 (5 bases). This CDR3 spans 12 amino acids. The V end lost 4 bases, the J end lost 6 bases, and 9 bases lay between the germline ends. Germline CDR1 MNHEY, CDR2 SMNVEV (reference sequence). CDR3 loop: CASSSLGAEAFL. As DNA, the CDR3 is TGTGCCAGCAGTTCTTTAGGGGCTGAAGCTTTCCTT.

The V gene is TRBV7-2, the J gene TRBJ2-1; D is unclear. Germline CDR1 reads SGHTA; CDR2 reads FQGNSA. The CDR3 extends over 14 amino acids. V lost 2 bases and J 9 bases, leaving 14 bases between the germline ends. Written as DNA, the CDR3 is TGTGCCAGCAGCTTATGGCTTCCAACCGGTGAGCAGTTCTTC. It codes for CASSLWLPTGEQFF.

This rearrangement joins TRBV28 to TRBJ1-6; perhaps TRBD1 as D (6 bases). Trimming took 2 bases from V and 7 from J, leaving 9 bases between them. Germline V gene data show CDR1 as MDHEN and CDR2 as SYDVKM. CDR3 length equals 14 residues. This CDR3 reads CASSLPGDNSPLHF. CDR3 DNA: TGTGCCAGCAGTTTACCAGGGGACAATTCACCCCTCCACTTT.

This clonotype was observed a handful of times. V gene TRBV20-1 combines with J gene TRBJ2-7; TRBD1 matches at 11 bases. The CDR3 consists of 14 residues. J lost 3 bases, V lost 5 bases, and 6 bases had no gene match. The germline V gene encodes CDR1 DFQATT and CDR2 SNEGSKA (reference sequence). This CDR3 is CSARGQGGFYEQYF. The CDR3 coding sequence is TGCAGTGCTCGGGGACAGGGGGGCTTCTACGAGCAGTACTTC.

There are a few counts of this clonotype. The chain carries TRBV6-6 and TRBJ2-7, with 9 bases aligning to TRBD1. The CDR3 extends over 12 amino acids. Germline lookup yields CDR1 MNHNY and CDR2 SVGAGI (reference sequence). After removal of 5 bases from V and 5 bases from J, the junction contained 1 base not matched to a gene. The CDR3 region has the DNA TGTGCCAGCAGTGGACAGGGGAACGAGCAGTACTTC. This encodes CASSGQGNEQYF.